Sequencing of this TCR beta chain was carried out in a study of blood T cell repertoires in COVID-19. Sequenced by immunoSEQ multiplex PCR; TCRdb stores in-frame clones only, minus some. The sample lists around 200,000 clones, more than 80% seen once, with around 9% in the top ten. The CDR3 is 16 residues long. This chain uses TRBV12-2 with TRBJ1-1. TRBV12-2 constitutes a pseudogene. Input material: PBMCs or T cells enriched from blood (not recorded which). This TCR was sampled from a man in his forties who had recovered from COVID-19. DNA for the CDR3: TGTGCAAGTCGCTTTAGACGGTGGAGTATGAACACTGAAGCTTTCTTT. It codes for CASRFRRWSMNTEAFF.